This entry is about one TCR beta chain. Its target is not known. Amplification used 60 Vbeta primers and 13 Jbeta primers. Here immunoSEQ multiplex PCR was the method, and the copy in TCRdb shows in-frame clones only, minus some. In the table there are approximately 170,000 clones, 81% of which are singletons. The CDR3 is made up of 15 amino acids. The germline V and J ends were trimmed by 4 bases and 4 bases, with 17 bases remaining between them. The germline V gene has CDR1 SGHNT and CDR2 YYREEE (reference sequence). This entry belongs to a study of cytomegalovirus exposure and HLA in healthy donors. Findings of the study overall: Later on, a genetic analysis was performed. It linked a missense variant in DCLRE1C with V- and J-gene trimming of TCR beta. In a later analysis, around 18,000 TCR beta sequences were associated with HLA alleles at 0.05 false discovery rate. In a later analysis, several top co-occurrence clusters appeared linked to parvovirus B19, influenza, CMV and Epstein-Barr virus. Presence/absence analyses treated sequencing depth as roughly uniform across donors.

Sequencing input: PBMCs. The chain recombines TRBV5-4 with TRBJ1-2; possible D gene TRBD1, 6 bases. This TCR was sampled from a man aged 50 to 59 in good health and CMV-seropositive. CDR3 protein: CASSPAPGQRYGYTF. The CDR3 region has the DNA TGTGCCAGCAGCCCCGCCCCCGGACAGCGCTATGGCTACACCTTC.